This section outlines one T cell receptor beta chain sequence together with its context. Methods used by the authors: Amplification from reference gene primers served as the basis for estimated nucleated cell counts. The table came from immunoSEQ multiplex PCR; TCRdb's copy has only in-frame clones and leaves some out. V and J calls and clone size are given by that table; D and trimming were obtained from the DNA. The top ten clones hold around 2.2% of a sample with approximately 230,000 clones, approximately 90% of them seen once. The data originate from a study of blood T cell repertoires in COVID-19. Study-wide context: Material from acute and convalescent COVID-19 was sourced from the United States, Italy and Spain. PBMCs, B-cell-depleted T cells, or T cells were the source of the cDNA or gDNA that made up the material.

The CDR3 consists of 13 residues. CDR1 SGHNT and CDR2 YYREEE come from the germline V gene (reference sequence). V was clipped by 0 bases and J by 7 bases; unmatched bases: 0. This chain joins TRBV5-4 and TRBJ1-2, with 10 bases that match TRBD1. The sequence was collected from a man aged 30-40 years who had recovered from COVID-19. Input material: peripheral blood. DNA of the CDR3: TGTGCCAGCAGCTTGGGGGACAGGGGTGGCTACACCTTC. Residues: CASSLGDRGGYTF.